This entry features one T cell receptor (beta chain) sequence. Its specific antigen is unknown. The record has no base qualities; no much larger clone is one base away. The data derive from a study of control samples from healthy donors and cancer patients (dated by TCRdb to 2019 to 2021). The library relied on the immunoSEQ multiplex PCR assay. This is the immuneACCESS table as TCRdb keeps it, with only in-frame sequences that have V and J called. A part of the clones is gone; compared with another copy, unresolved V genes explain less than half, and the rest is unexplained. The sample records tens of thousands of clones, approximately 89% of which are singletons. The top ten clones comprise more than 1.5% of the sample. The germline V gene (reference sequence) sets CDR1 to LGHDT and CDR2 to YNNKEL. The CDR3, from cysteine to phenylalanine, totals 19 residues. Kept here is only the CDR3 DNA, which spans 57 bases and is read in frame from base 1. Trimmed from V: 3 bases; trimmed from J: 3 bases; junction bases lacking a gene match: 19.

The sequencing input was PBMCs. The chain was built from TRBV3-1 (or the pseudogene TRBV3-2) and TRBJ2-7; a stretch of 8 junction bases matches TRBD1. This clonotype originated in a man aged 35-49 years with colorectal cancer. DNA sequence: TGTGCCAGCAGCCAGAGAACCGGGACAGGCCAAAGAAAAATCTACGAGCAGTACTTC. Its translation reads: CASSQRTGTGQRKIYEQYF.